The text below deals with one TCR beta chain. The entry originates in a study of blood T cell repertoires in COVID-19. Assay: immunoSEQ multiplex PCR; the TCRdb copy retains only in-frame clones and omits some. The sample holds 250,000 or so clones, more than 70% seen once. The germline V and J ends were trimmed by 5 bases and 0 bases, with 8 bases remaining between them. This CDR3 has 14 residues. Germline lookup yields CDR1 SNHLY and CDR2 FYNNEI. The clonotype originates from a woman in her forties who had recovered from COVID-19. V gene TRBV2 combines with J gene TRBJ1-3; the D gene is possibly TRBD1 (6 bases). Sequenced sample: peripheral blood. The CDR3 bases are TGTGCCAGCAGTCAGGGGAGCTCTGGAAACACCATATATTTT. Amino acids: CASSQGSSGNTIYF.